This T cell receptor (beta chain) is drawn from a study of sequential checkpoint blockade in melanoma. In this sample, this clone turned up once. This CDR3 contains 14 residues. The germline V gene has CDR1 WSHSY and CDR2 SAAADI. Trimming removed 2 bases from V and 9 bases from J, with 14 bases in between. Data came from immunoSEQ multiplex PCR; TCRdb stores just in-frame clones and leaves some out. The repertoire consists of roughly 3,700 clones, with 22% occurring once and the leading ten covering about a sixth. Stated treatment: randomized to nivolumab then ipilimumab (arm A) or the reverse (arm B).

The sample consisted of tumor tissue (inferred from file names), taken from a patient given nivolumab and ipilimumab in sequence. The chain employs TRBV10-2 and TRBJ2-1; no firm D call. This clonotype was sampled from a human donor with melanoma. CDR3 protein: CASSEGPTGLEQFF. CDR3 in DNA: TGCGCCAGCAGTGAGGGACCGACCGGCCTTGAGCAGTTCTTC.